This T cell receptor beta chain appears in the sequencing data of a study of T cells in Graves' hyperthyroidism and ophthalmopathy. The CDR3 consists of 14 residues. Deletions cut 3 bases from V and 0 bases from J, with 7 bases between. Study conclusions and caveats: The model foresaw ophthalmopathy a median roughly 6.6 months prior to onset.

Amplified regions were TCR beta CDR3 sequences from RNA transcripts. TCR CDR3 regions were first amplified by RT-PCR with HTBI primers. In TCRdb, the multiplex PCR reads were re-called with MiXCR into one record per CDR3 protein. Counted here are around 300,000 distinct CDR3 sequences, around 15% occurring once; the ten biggest clones make up around 8%. Uncontrolled infection, other autoimmune disease, pregnancy or lactation barred patients from enrollment. The diagnoses drew upon clinical symptoms, serum thyroxine and TRAb, thyroid ultrasound and orbital computed tomography. Approximately 9.3 ml of fresh peripheral blood supplied the PBMCs. This clonotype was found many times. Its antigen is still unknown.

The sequencing input was blood. The rearrangement joins TRBV12-3 or TRBV12-4 to TRBJ2-3; D ambiguous. This clonotype originated in a woman in her thirties or forties with Graves' hyperthyroidism. CDR3 region: CASSFVGSTDTQYF. The CDR3 nucleotides are TGTGCCAGCAGTTTTGTCGGGAGCACAGATACGCAGTATTTT.